The T cell receptor beta chain under discussion was sequenced for a study of T-cell reconstitution after alpha-beta-depleted transplantation in children. Remarks on this clonotype: Its antigen remains unidentified. A much more abundant neighbour one base away suggests this may be a read error.

CDR3 size: 13 residues. Trimming shortened V by 2 bases and J by 12 bases, and 17 bases separated the two germline ends. Germline-derived CDR1 and CDR2 are ENHRY and SYGVKD. Whole-study results and caveats: From surviving recipient T cells and thymic progenitors came the high day-60 TCRbeta diversity observed in some patients.

For TCRbeta, the library was prepared with unique molecular identifiers. One entry per CDR3 protein results from TCRdb running MiXCR on the PCR reads. Among fewer than 150,000 distinct CDR3 sequences listed, roughly 10% were seen once. The chain has TRBV10-3 and TRBJ2-7, with a weak D call TRBD1 (5 bases). Sequenced material: PBMCs, mostly from graft donor cells, taken 180 days after TCRalphabeta/CD19-depleted stem cell transplant. The source of this sequence is a girl under three years old who had a stem cell transplant for combined immunodeficiency, so the T cells may come from the graft donor. The CDR3 DNA follows: TGTGCCATCAGTGAGAGACAGTGGACGTGTGTGTACTTC. It yields the protein CAISERQWTCVYF.